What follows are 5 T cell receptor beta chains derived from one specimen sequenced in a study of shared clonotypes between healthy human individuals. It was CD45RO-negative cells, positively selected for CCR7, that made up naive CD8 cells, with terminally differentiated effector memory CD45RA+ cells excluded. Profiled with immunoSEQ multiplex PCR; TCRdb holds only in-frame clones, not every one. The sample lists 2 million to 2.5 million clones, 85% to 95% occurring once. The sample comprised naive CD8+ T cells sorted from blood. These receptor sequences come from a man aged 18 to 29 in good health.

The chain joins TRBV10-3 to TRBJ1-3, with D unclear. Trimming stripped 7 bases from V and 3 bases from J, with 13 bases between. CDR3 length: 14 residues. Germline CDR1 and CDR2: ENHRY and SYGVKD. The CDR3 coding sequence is TGTGCCATCAATTCCCCGGAATATGGAAACACCATATATTTT. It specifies CAINSPEYGNTIYF.

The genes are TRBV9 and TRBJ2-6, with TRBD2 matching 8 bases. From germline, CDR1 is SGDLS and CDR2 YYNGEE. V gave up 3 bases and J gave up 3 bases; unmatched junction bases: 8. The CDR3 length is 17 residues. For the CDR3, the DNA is TGTGCCAGCAGCGCTTCGGGAGGGCCGGATGGGGCCAACGTCCTGACTTTC. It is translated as CASSASGGPDGANVLTF. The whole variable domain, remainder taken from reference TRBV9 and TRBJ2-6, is DSGVTQTPKHLITATGQRVTLRCSPRSGDLSVYWYQQSLDQGLQFLIQYYNGEERAKGNILERFSAQQFPDLHSELNLSSLELGDSALYFCASSASGGPDGANVLTFGAGSRLTVL.

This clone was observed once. The CDR3 coding sequence is TGTGCCAGCAGCTTAGCCGCGGACTACGAGCAGTACTTC. Translation gives CASSLAADYEQYF. V and J are TRBV11-3 and TRBJ2-7; D is undetermined. Germline V gene sequence: CDR1 SGHNT, CDR2 YENEEA. The V gene lost 1 base and the J gene lost 3 bases, with 7 bases spanning the gap. This CDR3 contains 13 residues.

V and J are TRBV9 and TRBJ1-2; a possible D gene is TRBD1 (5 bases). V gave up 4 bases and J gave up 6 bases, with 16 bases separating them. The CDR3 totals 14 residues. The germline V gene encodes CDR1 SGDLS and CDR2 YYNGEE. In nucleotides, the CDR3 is TGTGCCAGCAGCCCCCAGGACCGGGGGGATGGCTACACCTTC. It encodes CASSPQDRGDGYTF. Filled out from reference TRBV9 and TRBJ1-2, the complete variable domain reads DSGVTQTPKHLITATGQRVTLRCSPRSGDLSVYWYQQSLDQGLQFLIQYYNGEERAKGNILERFSAQQFPDLHSELNLSSLELGDSALYFCASSPQDRGDGYTFGSGTRLTVV.

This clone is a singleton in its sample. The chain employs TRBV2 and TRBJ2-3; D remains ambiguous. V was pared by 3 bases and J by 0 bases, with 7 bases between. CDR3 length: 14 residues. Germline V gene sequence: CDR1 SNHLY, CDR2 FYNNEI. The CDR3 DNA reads TGTGCCAGCAGTGAGGTGGGAAGCACAGATACGCAGTATTTT. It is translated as CASSEVGSTDTQYF. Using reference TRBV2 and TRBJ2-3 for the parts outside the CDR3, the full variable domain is EPEVTQTPSHQVTQMGQEVILRCVPISNHLYFYWYRQILGQKVEFLVSFYNNEISEKSEIFDDQFSVERPDGSNFTLKIRSTKLEDSAMYFCASSEVGSTDTQYFGPGTRLTVL.